Presented here are 27 T cell receptor beta chains from one specimen sequenced in a study of PD-1 and CTLA-4 blockade in melanoma. Repertoires were generated with immunoSEQ multiplex PCR, while TCRdb's copy carries only in-frame clones and drops some. Among 25,000 to 40,000 clones listed, roughly nine tenths were seen once. Sequenced here: CD8+ T cells from peripheral blood, sampled from a patient given anti-PD-1 treatment. The receptors were sampled from a human donor with melanoma.

This clone was seen a single time. The V gene is TRBV18, the J gene TRBJ1-1; 8 bases are shared with TRBD1. Germline V gene data show CDR1 as KGHSH and CDR2 as LQKENI. The CDR3 runs 17 residues. The J segment lost 5 bases and the V segment lost 6 bases, leaving 17 bases of the junction unmatched. This CDR3 is CASSRTGSIGFGTEAFF. CDR3 DNA sequence: TGTGCCAGCTCCCGGACAGGGTCGATAGGGTTTGGTACTGAAGCTTTCTTT.

The rearrangement links TRBV7-2 to TRBJ2-1, with D possibly called TRBD1 or TRBD2 (5 bases each). Trimming took off 6 bases at V and 8 bases at J, with 17 bases between the two ends. Germline lookup yields CDR1 SGHTA and CDR2 FQGNSA. The CDR3 covers 14 residues. The CDR3 DNA reads as TGTGCCAGCAGTCCCGGCCGGGGCCTCGATGAGCAGTTCTTC. Amino acid sequence: CASSPGRGLDEQFF.

This chain joins TRBV7-3 and TRBJ2-3; TRBD1 aligns across 7 bases. In germline, CDR1 is SGHTA, CDR2 FQGTGA. The CDR3 has 16 amino acids. V gave up 4 bases and J gave up 0 bases; unmatched junction bases: 7. This CDR3 is CASSSWDSTSTDTQYF. CDR3 DNA: TGTGCCAGCAGCTCATGGGACAGTACTAGCACAGATACGCAGTATTTT.

The V gene is TRBV14, the J gene TRBJ1-1; perhaps TRBD1 as D (6 bases). The length of the CDR3 is 15 residues. Germline V lookup: CDR1 SGHDN, CDR2 FVKESK. V was cut by 3 bases and J by 1 base, with 12 bases left in between. CDR3 protein: CASSQTAGANTEAFF. The CDR3 DNA is TGTGCCAGCAGCCAGACGGCAGGGGCGAACACTGAAGCTTTCTTT.

The chain uses TRBV28 and TRBJ2-2, with D uncertain. Germline CDR1 reads MDHEN; CDR2 reads SYDVKM. Trimming cost V 11 bases and J 5 bases, with 15 bases left between them. There are 13 residues in the CDR3. The CDR3 region is CAGQTIGTGELFF. Written as DNA, the CDR3 is TGTGCCGGCCAAACCATCGGGACCGGGGAGCTGTTTTTT.

The genes are TRBV4-1 and TRBJ2-7; tentative D call: TRBD2 (7 bases). The CDR3 has 15 residues. V was clipped by 6 bases and J by 3 bases, with 18 bases between them. The germline gives CDR1 MGHRA, CDR2 YSYEKL. This CDR3 reads CASREQGGGGYEQYF. The CDR3 region has the DNA TGCGCCAGCAGGGAACAGGGCGGGGGTGGCTACGAGCAGTACTTC.

This chain connects TRBV28 to TRBJ2-2; 8 bases align to TRBD1. The germline gives CDR1 MDHEN, CDR2 SYDVKM. The CDR3 has 17 residues. V dropped 5 bases and J dropped 5; count of bases not matched to a gene: 13. Here the CDR3 reads CASSKFRRDRLTGELFF. CDR3 DNA sequence: TGTGCCAGCAGTAAGTTCCGTCGGGACAGGCTAACCGGGGAGCTGTTTTTT. Together with reference TRBV28 and TRBJ2-2, the CDR3 gives the full variable domain: DVKVTQSSRYLVKRTGEKVFLECVQDMDHENMFWYRQDPGLGLRLIYFSYDVKMKEKGDIPEGYSVSREKKERFSLILESASTNQTSMYLCASSKFRRDRLTGELFFGEGSRLTVL.

This chain uses TRBV4-1 with TRBJ1-4; D is unclear. The CDR3 spans 15 residues. V was shortened by 4 bases and J by 6 bases, with 15 bases between the two germline ends. Germline CDR1 MGHRA, CDR2 YSYEKL. CDR3 protein: CASSRTRQEDEKLFF. CDR3 nucleotides: TGCGCCAGCAGCCGCACACGTCAGGAGGATGAAAAACTGTTTTTT.

The chain joins TRBV7-8 to TRBJ1-1; 9 bases are shared with TRBD1. Germline assignment: CDR1 SGHVS and CDR2 FQNEAQ. The CDR3 spans 14 residues. Trimming at V came to 4 bases and at J to 4 bases, leaving 4 bases not matched to a gene. The CDR3, as DNA: TGTGCCAGCAGCTCGACGACAGGGGGCACTGAAGCTTTCTTT. Translation gives CASSSTTGGTEAFF.

The chain joins TRBV5-6 to TRBJ1-1; D ambiguous. Germline CDR1 reads SGHDT; CDR2 reads YYEEEE. V lost 0 bases to trimming and J lost 3 bases, with 9 bases between them. This CDR3 contains 14 residues. DNA of the CDR3: TGTGCCAGCAGCTTGGGCAGATTGGACACTGAAGCTTTCTTT. This gives the protein CASSLGRLDTEAFF.

The gene calls are TRBV19 and TRBJ1-1; D unresolved. Germline V lookup: CDR1 LNHDA, CDR2 SQIVND (reference sequence). The CDR3 has 11 amino acids. V was shortened by 7 bases and J by 4 bases, with 7 bases between the two germline ends. CDR3 DNA sequence: TGTGCCAGTATCTCCCCCACTGAAGCTTTCTTT. Its protein is CASISPTEAFF.

The CDR3 reads CASSARTSANEQFF. CDR3 DNA: TGTGCCAGCAGCGCCCGGACTAGCGCCAATGAGCAGTTCTTC. The chain uses TRBV7-9 and TRBJ2-1; TRBD2 aligns across 9 bases. This CDR3 is 14 amino acids long. Germline V gene lookup returns CDR1 SEHNR and CDR2 FQNEAQ (reference sequence). J gave up 6 bases and V 5 bases, and 5 bases lay outside the gene matches. The complete variable domain, with remaining parts taken from reference TRBV7-9 and TRBJ2-1, reads DTGVSQNPRHKITKRGQNVTFRCDPISEHNRLYWYRQTLGQGPEFLTYFQNEAQLEKSRLLSDRFSAERPKGSFSTLEIQRTEQGDSAMYLCASSARTSANEQFFGPGTRLTVL.

The V call is TRBV28, the J call TRBJ2-5; 7 bases are shared with TRBD1. The V gene's germline CDR1 is MDHEN and CDR2 SYDVKM. This CDR3 is 13 amino acids long. After removal of 5 bases from V and 3 bases from J, the junction contained 3 bases not matched to a gene. The CDR3 coding sequence is TGTGCCAGCAGTCGACAGGGAGAAGAGACCCAGTACTTC. It specifies CASSRQGEETQYF.

The chain recombines TRBV4-1 with TRBJ1-2; D ambiguous. Germline V CDR1 and CDR2: MGHRA, YSYEKL. V dropped 0 bases and J dropped 0 bases, with 8 bases sitting between them. The CDR3 runs 15 residues. Written as DNA, the CDR3 is TGCGCCAGCAGCCAAGAGACCGGGACTAACTATGGCTACACCTTC. Translating gives CASSQETGTNYGYTF.

This clone came up once. The rearrangement links TRBV2 to TRBJ1-5; D is unclear. V was pared by 3 bases and J by 2 bases, with 11 bases between. The CDR3 is made up of 15 amino acids. Germline values: CDR1 SNHLY, CDR2 FYNNEI. In nucleotides, the CDR3 is TGTGCCAGCAGTGAGGACGAATGGGGCAATCAGCCCCAGCATTTT. This gives the protein CASSEDEWGNQPQHF.

The chain couples TRBV24-1 to TRBJ2-1; 13 nucleotides align to TRBD2. Trimming at V came to 4 bases and at J to 12 bases, leaving 8 bases not matched to a gene. CDR1 and CDR2 from the germline V gene are KGHDR and SFDVKD. This CDR3 region has 15 residues. In DNA form, the CDR3 reads TGTGCCACCAGTGACAGGACTAGCGGGGGTCTCGGGCAGTTCTTC. It codes for CATSDRTSGGLGQFF.

This chain links TRBV12-3 or TRBV12-4 with TRBJ1-2, with D tentatively TRBD1 (6 bases). Trimming took 5 bases from V and 8 from J, leaving 15 bases between them. The CDR3 runs to 13 residues. The DNA for the CDR3 is TGTGCCAGCAGTAGCCAGGGGCGGGGCGGCTACACCTTC. Translating it yields CASSSQGRGGYTF.

This chain connects TRBV30 to TRBJ2-2; D might be TRBD2 (6 bases). This CDR3 is 15 amino acids long. CDR1 GTSNPN and CDR2 SVGIG come from the germline V gene (reference sequence). The CDR3 loop is CAVPLGGASTGELFF. In DNA form, the CDR3 reads TGTGCTGTTCCCCTCGGGGGAGCTTCCACCGGGGAGCTGTTTTTT.

The V call is TRBV27, the J call TRBJ2-6, with D possibly matching TRBD2 (5 bases). Germline V gives CDR1 MNHEY, CDR2 SMNVEV (reference sequence). The CDR3 totals 17 residues. V lost 4 bases and J lost 1, with 14 bases in between. CDR3 DNA sequence: TGTGCCAGCAGTTGGCGGGCATCAAGGTCTGGGGCCAACGTCCTGACTTTC. Residues: CASSWRASRSGANVLTF.

The chain carries TRBV6-2 or TRBV6-3 and TRBJ1-5; D unclear. Trimming stripped 0 bases from V and 3 bases from J, with 9 bases between. CDR3 size: 15 residues. The germline CDR1 and CDR2 sequences are MNHEY and SVGEGT. The CDR3 DNA follows: TGTGCCAGCAGTTACTCGATGGAATCCAATCAGCCCCAGCATTTT. Translated, it gives CASSYSMESNQPQHF.

V is TRBV28 and J is TRBJ1-2; 7 bases match TRBD1. Looked up from germline, CDR1 is MDHEN and CDR2 is SYDVKM. Trimming at V came to 5 bases and at J to 4 bases, leaving 7 bases not matched to a gene. The CDR3 contains 14 residues. The CDR3: CASSPPGQTYGYTF. CDR3 in DNA: TGTGCCAGCAGTCCTCCGGGACAGACCTATGGCTACACCTTC.

The chain couples TRBV28 to TRBJ1-4; 8 bases fit TRBD1. Trimming took 6 bases from V and 7 from J; bases not matched to a gene: 13. This CDR3 is built from 16 residues. CDR1 is MDHEN and CDR2 is SYDVKM in the germline V gene. CDR3 region: CASSRLNRGGFEKLFF. The DNA for the CDR3 is TGTGCCAGCAGCCGACTTAACAGGGGGGGATTTGAAAAACTGTTTTTT.

This chain joins TRBV3-1 (or the pseudogene TRBV3-2) and TRBJ1-1, with no clear D. Germline V gene lookup returns CDR1 LGHDT and CDR2 YNNKEL (reference sequence). This CDR3 comprises 11 residues. V dropped 5 bases and J dropped 8 bases, with 9 bases sitting between them. The CDR3 region has the DNA TGTGCCAGCAGCGGGAGGAACGAAGCTTTCTTT. Residues: CASSGRNEAFF.

V usage is TRBV9 and J usage is TRBJ2-7; tentatively, D is TRBD1 or TRBD2 (5 bases each). The CDR3 is made up of 14 amino acids. Trimming stripped 7 bases from V and 2 bases from J, with 16 bases between. Germline V lookup: CDR1 SGDLS, CDR2 YYNGEE. CDR3 in DNA: TGTGCCAGCGGGCCCCAGGGAGTCCCCTACGAGCAGTACTTC. Protein sequence: CASGPQGVPYEQYF.

Worth noting for this clone: A read error may account for a junction end that differs from germline. The chain couples TRBV7-9 to TRBJ1-2; tentatively, D is TRBD1 (6 bases). CDR3 size: 15 residues. Germline CDR1 reads SEHNR; CDR2 reads FQNEAQ (reference sequence). In DNA, the CDR3 is TGTGCCAGCAGCTTAGTTGGGGGGCTTAACGATGGCTACACCTTC. It yields the protein CASSLVGGLNDGYTF.

This clone was detected once. The CDR3, as DNA: TGTGCCAGCAGTGACCCCGAGAACACTGAAGCTTTCTTT. Translation: CASSDPENTEAFF. The chain combines TRBV2 with TRBJ1-1; D ambiguous. The length of the CDR3 is 13 residues. In germline, CDR1 is SNHLY, CDR2 FYNNEI. Trimming took off 3 bases at V and 1 base at J, with 6 bases between the two ends.

J is TRBJ1-3 and V is TRBV27; 8 nucleotides align to TRBD1. This CDR3 has 17 residues. Germline V gene sequence: CDR1 MNHEY, CDR2 SMNVEV (reference sequence). J gave up 1 base and V 3 bases, and 8 bases lay outside the gene matches. The CDR3 DNA reads as TGTGCCAGCAGTTTTGGGGGCAGGGGGCTTTCTGGAAACACCATATATTTT. As protein: CASSFGGRGLSGNTIYF.